This T cell receptor beta chain was profiled in a study of OX40 agonist ivuxolimab in advanced cancers. The CDR3 runs to 14 residues. Trimming stripped 1 base from V and 3 bases from J, with 7 bases between. Germline V gene data show CDR1 as SGHAT and CDR2 as FQNNGV. This clone is classed as medium-sized. Data came from immunoSEQ multiplex PCR; TCRdb stores just in-frame clones and leaves some out. The sample carries about 64,000 clones, approximately 90% recorded once. The origin of this receptor is an adult with an advanced solid tumor such as melanoma, head and neck, liver or kidney cancer. The chain combines TRBV11-2 with TRBJ1-5; no reliable D call. Sequenced here: CD4+ or CD8+ T cells sorted from blood, sampled in a trial of the OX40 agonist ivuxolimab. The CDR3 nucleotides are TGTGCCAGCAGCTTAGGGCAGTACAATCAGCCCCAGCATTTT. Amino acids: CASSLGQYNQPQHF.